One and the same sample provided the 18 T cell receptor beta chains below, sequenced in a study of PD-1 blockade in classical Hodgkin lymphoma. Described time point: cycle 4 day 1 (C4D1), after about 6 weeks of nivolumab. Patients all relapsed after autologous stem cell transplantation, and there was variation in brentuximab vedotin exposure. The data were produced by immunoSEQ multiplex PCR, yet TCRdb's version contains in-frame clones alone and is incomplete. The sample lists roughly 90,000 clones, more than 80% occurring once. Sequences were derived from peripheral blood mononuclear cells (PBMCs), sampled before the fourth cycle of nivolumab. The source of these receptors is a human donor with classical Hodgkin lymphoma.

The chain recombines TRBV5-5 with TRBJ1-5; TRBD1 agrees at 7 bases. J lost 7 bases, V lost 4 bases, and 8 bases had no gene match. The CDR3 extends over 14 amino acids. Germline CDR1 and CDR2: SGHKS and YYEKEE (reference sequence). As DNA, the CDR3 is TGTGCCAGCAGCCCCGACAGGGCGGAACAGCCCCAGCATTTT. It translates to CASSPDRAEQPQHF.

The V and J genes are TRBV18 and TRBJ2-7; D ambiguous. Germline CDR1 reads KGHSH; CDR2 reads LQKENI. This CDR3 comprises 11 residues. Trimming removed 4 bases from V and 7 bases from J, with 8 bases in between. The CDR3 is CASSLQEEQYF. CDR3 sequence (DNA): TGTGCCAGCTCACTCCAGGAGGAGCAGTACTTC.

The CDR3 nucleotides read TGTGCCAGCAGCTTACAAATAGTTGGCGAGACCCAGTACTTC. Its protein is CASSLQIVGETQYF. The chain carries TRBV7-2 and TRBJ2-5; unclear D gene. CDR1 and CDR2 from the germline V gene are SGHTA and FQGNSA. The V end was cut by 2 bases, the J end by 5 bases, with 12 bases between. The length of the CDR3 is 14 residues.

The chain links TRBV10-3 to TRBJ2-7; possibly TRBD1 for D (6 bases). The germline gives CDR1 ENHRY, CDR2 SYGVKD. Between the trimmed V and J ends, which lost 4 bases and 6 bases, there was a span of 16 bases. CDR3 length equals 14 residues. The CDR3: CAISVEGGKVEQYF. The CDR3 region has the DNA TGTGCCATCAGTGTTGAAGGGGGAAAGGTCGAGCAGTACTTC.

The chain uses TRBV11-3 and TRBJ2-3; D gene ambiguous. There are 13 residues in the CDR3. Trimming took 2 bases from V and 8 from J, leaving 11 bases between them. The germline CDR1 and CDR2 sequences are SGHNT and YENEEA. The CDR3 loop is CASSLSGILTQYF. In DNA form, the CDR3 reads TGTGCCAGCAGCTTATCGGGCATTCTTACGCAGTATTTT. The full variable domain, rest sourced from reference TRBV11-3 and TRBJ2-3, is EAGVVQSPRYKIIEKKQPVAFWCNPISGHNTLYWYLQNLGQGPELLIRYENEEAVDDSQLPKDRFSAERLKGVDSTLKIQPAELGDSAVYLCASSLSGILTQYFGPGTRLTVL.

Here the CDR3 DNA reads TGTGCCAGCAGCTTAGAAGTGGTAAGCTCCTACGAGCAGTACTTC. It is translated as CASSLEVVSSYEQYF. The rearrangement uses TRBV11-2 and TRBJ2-7; D ambiguous. The germline V and J ends were trimmed by 0 bases and 0 bases, with 9 bases remaining between them. Germline CDR1 reads SGHAT; CDR2 reads FQNNGV. This CDR3 region has 15 residues.

The V call is TRBV5-1, the J call TRBJ1-1, with D unclear. The CDR3 length is 15 residues. CDR1 is SGHRS and CDR2 is YFSETQ in the germline V gene. V shed 0 bases and J shed 0 bases, with 9 bases lying between them. This chain's CDR3 is CASSLEGRLNTEAFF. CDR3 DNA sequence: TGCGCCAGCAGCTTGGAGGGCAGGCTGAACACTGAAGCTTTCTTT. Filled out from reference TRBV5-1 and TRBJ1-1, the complete variable domain reads KAGVTQTPRYLIKTRGQQVTLSCSPISGHRSVSWYQQTPGQGLQFLFEYFSETQRNKGNFPGRFSGRQFSNSRSEMNVSTLELGDSALYLCASSLEGRLNTEAFFGQGTRLTVV.

The chain couples TRBV5-1 to TRBJ2-5; either TRBD1 or TRBD2 may supply D (5 bases each). Trimming stripped 0 bases from V and 1 base from J, with 7 bases between. Germline V gene data show CDR1 as SGHRS and CDR2 as YFSETQ. The CDR3 sequence is 14 residues long. CDR3 region: CASSLGGTQETQYF. In DNA, the CDR3 is TGCGCCAGCAGCTTGGGAGGGACCCAAGAGACCCAGTACTTC.

The J gene is TRBJ1-5, the V gene TRBV27; D gene uncertain. Trimming removed 7 bases at V and 3 bases at J, with 10 bases between. In germline, CDR1 is MNHEY, CDR2 SMNVEV (reference sequence). This CDR3 has 13 amino acids. CDR3 DNA: TGTGCCAGCAAGTTACAAATCAATCAGCCCCAGCATTTT. Its translation is CASKLQINQPQHF.

The chain carries TRBV6-5 and TRBJ2-5; the match to TRBD2 covers 14 bases. The germline V gene encodes CDR1 MNHEY and CDR2 SVGAGI. The CDR3 runs 15 residues. J was trimmed by 4 bases and V by 6 bases; bases with no gene match: 4. CDR3 sequence (DNA): TGTGCCAGCAGGGGACTAGCGGGAGACGGAGAGACCCAGTACTTC. Its protein is CASRGLAGDGETQYF.

The chain has TRBV5-1 and TRBJ2-1, with D maybe TRBD2 (5 bases). Germline assignment: CDR1 SGHRS and CDR2 YFSETQ. Deletions cut 0 bases from V and 4 bases from J, with 11 bases between. The CDR3 runs to 15 residues. The CDR3 sequence: CASSLGGSYYNEQFF. The CDR3 DNA sequence: TGCGCCAGCAGCTTGGGAGGGTCCTATTACAATGAGCAGTTCTTC.

Many counts were recorded for this clone. The chain recombines TRBV4-1 with TRBJ1-4, with no clear D. From germline, CDR1 is MGHRA and CDR2 YSYEKL. The V and J ends lost 0 bases and 3 bases respectively, with 11 bases between them. The CDR3 covers 16 residues. CDR3 region: CASSQEDGRSNEKLFF. The CDR3 coding sequence is TGCGCCAGCAGCCAAGAGGACGGGAGGTCTAATGAAAAACTGTTTTTT.

The chain uses TRBV5-1 and TRBJ2-3, with D perhaps assigned TRBD1 or TRBD2 (5 bases each). This CDR3 comprises 14 residues. CDR1 and CDR2 (germline): SGHRS, YFSETQ. V was pared by 0 bases and J by 5 bases, with 10 bases between. As DNA, the CDR3 is TGCGCCAGCAGCTTGGTGGGGGAAGGAGATACGCAGTATTTT. Translation gives CASSLVGEGDTQYF. The variable domain in full, with the rest retrieved from reference TRBV5-1 and TRBJ2-3, is KAGVTQTPRYLIKTRGQQVTLSCSPISGHRSVSWYQQTPGQGLQFLFEYFSETQRNKGNFPGRFSGRQFSNSRSEMNVSTLELGDSALYLCASSLVGEGDTQYFGPGTRLTVL.

The genes are TRBV6-5 and TRBJ1-1; weak D call: TRBD1 (6 bases). This CDR3 is built from 13 residues. Germline V gene data show CDR1 as MNHEY and CDR2 as SVGAGI. V was clipped by 6 bases and J by 5 bases, with 13 bases between them. The CDR3 protein is CASSHNRETEAFF. DNA of the CDR3: TGTGCCAGCAGCCATAACAGGGAAACTGAAGCTTTCTTT.

J is TRBJ2-2 and V is TRBV5-1; D remains unclear. Trimming stripped 4 bases from V and 1 base from J, with 5 bases between. CDR3 length: 13 amino acids. Germline values: CDR1 SGHRS, CDR2 YFSETQ. The CDR3: CASSPVNTGELFF. The CDR3 nucleotides are TGCGCCAGCAGCCCAGTGAACACCGGGGAGCTGTTTTTT.

V usage is TRBV19 and J usage is TRBJ2-4; either TRBD1 or TRBD2 may fit D (5 bases each). The length of the CDR3 is 13 residues. CDR1 is LNHDA and CDR2 is SQIVND in the germline V gene (reference sequence). With 6 bases removed from V and 8 bases from J, the gap between germline ends came to 14 bases. DNA of the CDR3: TGTGCCAGTAGCGCACGGGGCGGACACATTCAGTACTTC. Amino acids: CASSARGGHIQYF. Together with reference TRBV19 and TRBJ2-4, the CDR3 gives the full variable domain: DGGITQSPKYLFRKEGQNVTLSCEQNLNHDAMYWYRQDPGQGLRLIYYSQIVNDFQKGDIAEGYSVSREKKESFPLTVTSAQKNPTAFYLCASSARGGHIQYFGAGTRLSVL.

V usage is TRBV5-1 and J usage is TRBJ2-1; tentatively, D is TRBD2 (5 bases). This CDR3 contains 12 residues. V was shortened by 0 bases and J by 8 bases, with 6 bases between the two germline ends. Germline V gene lookup returns CDR1 SGHRS and CDR2 YFSETQ. The CDR3 loop is CASSLGGHEQFF. The CDR3 DNA reads TGCGCCAGCAGCTTGGGAGGGCATGAGCAGTTCTTC.

The V call is TRBV11-2, the J call TRBJ2-2, with TRBD1 matching over 7 bases. V dropped 1 base and J dropped 6; count of bases not matched to a gene: 8. Germline CDR1 and CDR2: SGHAT and FQNNGV. The CDR3 runs to 16 residues. Written as DNA, the CDR3 is TGTGCCAGCAGCTTAGGCATGGCAGGGGGATCCGGGGAGCTGTTTTTT. This codes for CASSLGMAGGSGELFF.